Below, 18 T cell receptor beta chains from the same sample are listed, as sequenced in a study of cytomegalovirus exposure and HLA in healthy donors. Use of 60 Vbeta and 13 Jbeta primers characterized the PCR. Assay: immunoSEQ multiplex PCR; the TCRdb copy retains only in-frame clones and omits some. The sample lists some 120,000 clones, around 74% occurring once. Sequenced: PBMCs. The receptors stem from a woman in her 50s in good health and CMV-seropositive.

This clone was recorded only once. The chain has TRBV6-4 and TRBJ2-3, with 8 bases that match TRBD1. Germline CDR1 reads MRHNA; CDR2 reads SNTAGT. J gave up 2 bases and V 5 bases, and 6 bases lay outside the gene matches. This CDR3 has 15 residues. The CDR3 coding sequence is TGTGCCAGCAGTCGGACAGGGTACTCCACAGATACGCAGTATTTT. It yields the protein CASSRTGYSTDTQYF.

The rearrangement joins TRBV4-1 to TRBJ2-5; D may be TRBD2 (6 bases). The germline V gene has CDR1 MGHRA and CDR2 YSYEKL. V gave up 5 bases and J gave up 5 bases, with 15 bases separating them. This CDR3 is 14 amino acids long. CDR3 loop: CASSMGGPRETQYF. The CDR3 bases are TGCGCCAGCAGCATGGGGGGTCCGAGGGAGACCCAGTACTTC.

The rearrangement uses TRBV19 and TRBJ1-1; unclear D gene. The CDR3 is made up of 13 amino acids. Between the trimmed V and J ends, which lost 1 base and 4 bases, there was a span of 7 bases. Looked up from germline, CDR1 is LNHDA and CDR2 is SQIVND (reference sequence). The CDR3 DNA sequence: TGTGCCAGTAGTATAGGTTCCGGCACTGAAGCTTTCTTT. Translating gives CASSIGSGTEAFF.

This clone has only a few counts. This chain uses TRBV7-2 with TRBJ2-3, with TRBD2 matching 7 bases. After removal of 2 bases from V and 1 base from J, the junction contained 3 bases not matched to a gene. The CDR3 spans 15 residues. Germline V gene data show CDR1 as SGHTA and CDR2 as FQGNSA. This CDR3 is CASSLRGGGTDTQYF. The CDR3 DNA reads as TGTGCCAGCAGCTTACGCGGGGGAGGCACAGATACGCAGTATTTT.

This chain links TRBV7-8 with TRBJ1-2; D is ambiguous. The CDR3 spans 17 residues. Germline-derived CDR1 and CDR2 are SGHVS and FQNEAQ. V lost 5 bases and J 3 bases, leaving 22 bases between the germline ends. The CDR3 spells CASSPGGVTIAHYGYTF. The CDR3 nucleotides read TGTGCCAGCAGCCCCGGCGGGGTAACGATCGCTCACTATGGCTACACCTTC.

The CDR3 spells CASSSPFTDTQYF. The CDR3 nucleotides are TGTGCCAGCAGCTCCCCATTCACAGATACGCAGTATTTT. The gene calls are TRBV7-3 and TRBJ2-3; D is ambiguous. From germline, CDR1 is SGHTA and CDR2 FQGTGA. The CDR3 spans 13 residues. V was cut by 4 bases and J by 2 bases, with 7 bases left in between.

V and J are TRBV5-8 and TRBJ2-7; no reliable D call. Trimming took 2 bases from V and 6 from J, leaving 6 bases between them. The CDR3 length is 11 residues. From germline, CDR1 is SGHTS and CDR2 YDEGEE. The CDR3 nucleotides are TGTGCCAGCAGCTTAATCCGCGAGCAGTACTTC. Its protein is CASSLIREQYF.

This chain links TRBV6-1 with TRBJ2-7; TRBD1 matches 8 bases. CDR1 is MNHNS, CDR2 SASEGT, per germline. V dropped 6 bases and J dropped 0; count of bases not matched to a gene: 7. The CDR3 is made up of 15 amino acids. The chain's CDR3 is CASSLTGDRSYEQYF. Here the CDR3 DNA reads TGTGCCAGCAGCTTGACAGGGGACCGCTCCTACGAGCAGTACTTC.

CDR3 sequence: CASSVTEANEKLFF. In DNA, the CDR3 is TGTGCCAGCAGCGTCACGGAGGCTAATGAAAAACTGTTTTTT. The chain uses TRBV7-9 and TRBJ1-4; no definite D call. This CDR3 spans 14 amino acids. CDR1 is SEHNR, CDR2 FQNEAQ, per germline (reference sequence). Trimming shortened V by 5 bases and J by 3 bases, and 10 bases separated the two germline ends.

This clone has a handful of counts. CDR3 protein: CASSIMGTGDEKLFF. The CDR3 DNA follows: TGTGCCAGTAGTATCATGGGAACAGGGGATGAAAAACTGTTTTTT. The chain combines TRBV19 with TRBJ1-4, with 7 bases identical to TRBD1. Germline V lookup: CDR1 LNHDA, CDR2 SQIVND (reference sequence). The CDR3 has 15 amino acids. Trimming took 3 bases from V and 6 from J; bases not matched to a gene: 7.

V and J are TRBV11-2 and TRBJ2-5, with TRBD2 matching 10 bases. The CDR3 has 15 amino acids. V gave up 3 bases and J gave up 0 bases; unmatched junction bases: 1. CDR1 and CDR2 from the germline V gene are SGHAT and FQNNGV. CDR3 in DNA: TGTGCCAGCAGCTTGGGACTAGCGCACCAAGAGACCCAGTACTTC. Residues: CASSLGLAHQETQYF.

V usage is TRBV9 and J usage is TRBJ1-1, with TRBD1 matching over 7 bases. CDR3 length equals 14 residues. With 4 bases clipped from V and 0 bases from J, the junction kept 3 bases outside the gene matches. Germline V CDR1 and CDR2: SGDLS, YYNGEE. In DNA form, the CDR3 reads TGTGCCAGCAGCCGGGGACAGTTGAACACTGAAGCTTTCTTT. Translated, it gives CASSRGQLNTEAFF.

This clone was recorded a few times. The genes are TRBV6-5 and TRBJ2-7, with 11 bases fitting TRBD2. CDR3 length equals 15 residues. Germline-derived CDR1 and CDR2 are MNHEY and SVGAGI. J gave up 1 base and V 6 bases, and 5 bases lay outside the gene matches. The CDR3 reads CASRRGTSGSYEQYF. CDR3 sequence (DNA): TGTGCCAGCAGGAGAGGGACTAGCGGTTCCTACGAGCAGTACTTC.

This clone was detected only once. This rearrangement joins TRBV11-3 to TRBJ2-1, with 9 bases identical to TRBD2. Trimming removed 8 bases from V and 10 bases from J; junction bases left unmatched: 12. Germline V gene lookup returns CDR1 SGHNT and CDR2 YENEEA. CDR3 length: 14 residues. The CDR3: CASRGGGATREQFF. CDR3 DNA: TGTGCCAGCCGTGGCGGGGGGGCCACAAGGGAGCAGTTCTTC.

V and J are TRBV27 and TRBJ2-1; perhaps TRBD1 as D (5 bases). Trimming removed 2 bases from V and 7 bases from J, with 15 bases in between. Germline CDR1 and CDR2: MNHEY and SMNVEV (reference sequence). This CDR3 region has 15 residues. This chain's CDR3 is CASSLIQGPGNEQFF. CDR3 nucleotides: TGTGCCAGCAGTTTAATCCAGGGCCCAGGGAATGAGCAGTTCTTC.

The chain joins TRBV7-2 to TRBJ2-2, with 9 bases matching TRBD2. Germline assignment: CDR1 SGHTA and CDR2 FQGNSA. V shed 2 bases, J shed 2 bases, and the junction held 3 bases outside the gene matches. The CDR3 length is 16 residues. This CDR3 reads CASSLRGGANTGELFF. CDR3 DNA sequence: TGTGCCAGCAGCTTACGCGGGGGGGCAAACACCGGGGAGCTGTTTTTT.

This clone was seen a single time. The chain is built from TRBV20-1 and TRBJ2-1; no clear D gene. CDR3 length equals 10 residues. Germline CDR1 is DFQATT and CDR2 is SNEGSKA (reference sequence). Trimming took off 4 bases at V and 4 bases at J, with 2 bases between the two ends. The CDR3 DNA sequence: TGCAGTGCTATATACAATGAGCAGTTCTTC. It encodes CSAIYNEQFF.

The rearrangement links TRBV19 to TRBJ2-2; D uncertain. Germline lookup yields CDR1 LNHDA and CDR2 SQIVND (reference sequence). Trimming pared 4 bases from V and 3 bases from J, leaving 12 bases between. CDR3 length equals 15 residues. In nucleotides, the CDR3 is TGTGCCAGTAGTACGACCATGACTGACACCGGGGAGCTGTTTTTT. Its protein is CASSTTMTDTGELFF.